This T cell receptor (beta chain) was obtained from a study of blood T cell repertoires in COVID-19. This clone was detected only once. CDR1 is GTSNPN and CDR2 is SVGIG in the germline V gene (reference sequence). J was trimmed by 6 bases and V by 2 bases; bases with no gene match: 9. The CDR3 spans 15 residues. Using immunoSEQ multiplex PCR, the repertoire was profiled, and TCRdb retains in-frame clones only, with some absent. The sample gives more than 95,000 clones, roughly 85% of which show up once; 15% is in the top ten. The TCR sequence derives from a woman older than 75 with acute or convalescent COVID-19. Sequencing input: peripheral blood. The chain combines TRBV30 with TRBJ1-1; the match to TRBD1 covers 10 bases. CDR3 bases: TGTGCCTGGAGTACAGACTATGGACAGGGGGCTGAAGCTTTCTTT. Translating it yields CAWSTDYGQGAEAFF. The variable domain in full, completed from reference TRBV30 and TRBJ1-1, reads SQTIHQWPATLVQPVGSPLSLECTVEGTSNPNLYWYRQAAGRGLQLLFYSVGIGQISSEVPQNLSASRPQDRQFILSSKKLLLSDSGFYLCAWSTDYGQGAEAFFGQGTRLTVV.